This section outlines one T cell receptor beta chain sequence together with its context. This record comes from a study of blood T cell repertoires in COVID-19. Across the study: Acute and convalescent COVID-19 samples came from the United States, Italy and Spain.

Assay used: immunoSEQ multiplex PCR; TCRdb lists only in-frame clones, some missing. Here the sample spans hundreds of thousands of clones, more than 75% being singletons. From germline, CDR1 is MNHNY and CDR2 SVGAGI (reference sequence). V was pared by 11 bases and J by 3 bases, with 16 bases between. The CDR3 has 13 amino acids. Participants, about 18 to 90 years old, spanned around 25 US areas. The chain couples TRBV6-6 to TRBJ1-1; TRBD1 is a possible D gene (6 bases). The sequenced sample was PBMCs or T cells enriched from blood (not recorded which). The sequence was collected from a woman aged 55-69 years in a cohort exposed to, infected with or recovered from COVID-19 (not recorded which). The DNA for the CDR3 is TGTGCCGCCCAGACGGGGGGCGACACTGAAGCTTTCTTT. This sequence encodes CAAQTGGDTEAFF.